Detailed here is one T cell receptor (beta chain). The data were obtained in a study of shared clonotypes between healthy human individuals. Profiled with immunoSEQ multiplex PCR; TCRdb holds only in-frame clones, not every one. The data contain around 2.5 million clones, more than 85% of them seen just once; the ten biggest clones take up 0.36%. Per the germline V gene, CDR1 is SEHNR and CDR2 is FQNEAQ (reference sequence). The ends were cut back, 4 bases at V and 9 bases at J, with 19 bases in the middle. The CDR3 totals 15 residues. This TCR came from a man between 18 and 29 years old in good health. Some clones in this sample may be carry-over from other donors' samples. The chain couples TRBV7-9 to TRBJ2-1; TRBD2 might be the D (6 bases). The sample consisted of naive CD4+ T cells from PBMCs. Specified subset: CD45RA+ positively selected. The CDR3 region has the DNA TGTGCCAGCAGCTCCCTCGGGACTCCCTTCGCTGAGCAGTTCTTC. Its translation: CASSSLGTPFAEQFF.